The 22 T cell receptor beta chains below come from one sample, sequenced in a study of T cell responses to AZD1222 COVID-19 vaccine listed by TCRdb under 2021. The library was prepared using the immunoSEQ multiplex PCR assay. The immuneACCESS repertoire file appears here via TCRdb, limited to in-frame rearrangements. These files lack a portion of the clones; in checked studies, under half of the deficit traces to unresolved V genes, and the cause of the others is not known. For this sample there are around 110,000 clones; about nine tenths appear just once. Approximately 9.3% of the sample goes to the ten largest clones. Reading the label with the study, this specimen's time point is: about 28 days (+/-7) after the second vaccine dose. Sequenced material: peripheral blood, taken 28 days after the second AZD1222 dose. The receptor set was obtained from an adult who received the AZD1222 COVID-19 vaccine.

The genes are TRBV16 and TRBJ1-2; TRBD1 aligns across 10 bases. V lost 0 bases and J lost 7; bases outside the gene matches: 2. The V gene's germline CDR1 is KGHSY and CDR2 FQNENV. The CDR3 covers 14 residues. The CDR3 loop is CASSQSGTGVGYTF. The CDR3 coding sequence is TGTGCCAGCAGCCAATCCGGGACAGGGGTTGGCTACACCTTC.

J is TRBJ2-5 and V is TRBV4-2; TRBD2 might be the D (5 bases). The V end lost 0 bases, the J end lost 5 bases, and 10 bases lay between the germline ends. The CDR3 consists of 14 residues. The germline V gene has CDR1 LGHNA and CDR2 YNFKEQ. The CDR3 DNA sequence: TGTGCCAGCAGCCAAGATTTAGCGAGGGAGACCCAGTACTTC. Encoded protein: CASSQDLARETQYF.

This rearrangement joins TRBV5-4 to TRBJ2-7; 8 bases map to TRBD1. CDR1 SGHNT and CDR2 YYREEE come from the germline V gene (reference sequence). Trimming took 3 bases from V and 3 from J; bases not matched to a gene: 5. The CDR3 is 14 residues long. CDR3 nucleotide sequence: TGTGCCAGCAGCTGGGGTACAGGGGGCTACGAGCAGTACTTC. Amino acid sequence: CASSWGTGGYEQYF.

The CDR3 DNA sequence: TGTGCCAGTAGTATCGTCACCGGGACAGGGACCTACGAGCAGTACTTC. As protein: CASSIVTGTGTYEQYF. V gene TRBV19 combines with J gene TRBJ2-7, with 9 positions matching TRBD1. V shed 3 bases and J 2 bases; nucleotides not matched to a gene: 8. Germline V gene sequence: CDR1 LNHDA, CDR2 SQIVND (reference sequence). The CDR3 runs 16 residues.

This clone was recorded only once. The chain couples TRBV11-2 to TRBJ2-2; D is uncertain. Deletions cut 1 base from V and 4 bases from J, with 10 bases between. The CDR3 length is 15 residues. Germline values: CDR1 SGHAT, CDR2 FQNNGV. CDR3 sequence reads: CASSLGASTTGELFF. CDR3 nucleotides: TGTGCCAGCAGCTTAGGGGCGTCTACCACCGGGGAGCTGTTTTTT.

The chain couples TRBV4-1 to TRBJ2-2; D is unresolved. Trimming stripped 4 bases from V and 0 bases from J, with 6 bases between. CDR1 MGHRA and CDR2 YSYEKL come from the germline V gene. The CDR3 extends over 14 amino acids. CDR3 nucleotide sequence: TGCGCCAGCAGCCCGCTTCCGAACACCGGGGAGCTGTTTTTT. Protein sequence: CASSPLPNTGELFF.

This chain joins TRBV30 and TRBJ1-1; TRBD1 agrees at 7 bases. Germline CDR1 and CDR2: GTSNPN and SVGIG (reference sequence). The CDR3 is 15 residues long. J was trimmed by 0 bases and V by 3 bases; bases with no gene match: 7. CDR3 sequence: CAWRGTVLLNTEAFF. DNA for the CDR3: TGTGCCTGGAGGGGGACAGTTCTTCTGAACACTGAAGCTTTCTTT.

The chain links TRBV4-1 to TRBJ1-2, with 10 bases lining up with TRBD1. After removal of 0 bases from V and 3 bases from J, the junction contained 4 bases not matched to a gene. CDR1 is MGHRA, CDR2 YSYEKL, per germline. The CDR3 is 16 amino acids. CDR3 protein: CASSQEGQGYHYGYTF. In DNA form, the CDR3 reads TGCGCCAGCAGCCAAGAGGGACAGGGGTATCACTATGGCTACACCTTC.

The rearrangement uses TRBV7-3 and TRBJ2-5; the D is unclear. Per germline, CDR1 SGHTA and CDR2 FQGTGA. CDR3 length equals 11 residues. The V and J ends lost 5 bases and 5 bases respectively, with 6 bases between them. Here the CDR3 reads CASSVGETQYF. CDR3 sequence (DNA): TGTGCCAGCAGCGTCGGGGAGACCCAGTACTTC.

The rearrangement uses TRBV5-8 and TRBJ1-6; D is unresolved. The CDR3 loop spans 16 amino acids. The germline V gene encodes CDR1 SGHTS and CDR2 YDEGEE. V was clipped by 4 bases and J by 9 bases, with 20 bases between them. The CDR3 bases are TGTGCCAGCAGCCTGTACGGGTTAGGGTTGGGTTCACCCCTCCACTTT. Amino acids: CASSLYGLGLGSPLHF. Supplemented by reference TRBV5-8 and TRBJ1-6, the full variable domain reads EAGVTQSPTHLIKTRGQQATLRCSPISGHTSVYWYQQALGLGLQFLLWYDEGEERNRGNFPPRFSGRQFPNYSSELNVNALELEDSALYLCASSLYGLGLGSPLHFGNGTRLTVT.

The chain combines TRBV16 with TRBJ1-1; a possible D gene is TRBD1 (5 bases). V lost 4 bases and J lost 0, with 21 bases in between. CDR1 is KGHSY and CDR2 is FQNENV in the germline V gene. The CDR3 sequence is 18 residues long. The CDR3: CASSPLRTSGGVNTEAFF. CDR3 nucleotide sequence: TGTGCCAGCAGCCCTCTGAGGACGTCGGGGGGTGTGAACACTGAAGCTTTCTTT.

The chain is built from TRBV7-9 and TRBJ1-2; D remains ambiguous. Germline V gene sequence: CDR1 SEHNR, CDR2 FQNEAQ (reference sequence). V was shortened by 4 bases and J by 2 bases, with 8 bases between the two germline ends. CDR3 length: 13 residues. The CDR3 reads CASSYSGNYGYTF. The CDR3 DNA reads as TGTGCCAGCAGCTATTCTGGCAACTATGGCTACACCTTC.

The chain links TRBV19 to TRBJ2-7; D is perhaps TRBD1 (6 bases). The germline V and J ends were trimmed by 5 bases and 5 bases, with 16 bases remaining between them. This CDR3 spans 14 amino acids. CDR1 is LNHDA, CDR2 SQIVND, per germline (reference sequence). For the CDR3, the DNA is TGTGCCAGTAGTCGACAGGTCTGGAGTCACGAGCAGTACTTC. Translating gives CASSRQVWSHEQYF.

V usage is TRBV11-2 and J usage is TRBJ1-1, with D perhaps matching TRBD1 (5 bases). Germline CDR1 and CDR2: SGHAT and FQNNGV. CDR3 length: 15 residues. V lost 5 bases, J lost 2 bases, and 15 bases lay in between. Written as DNA, the CDR3 is TGTGCCAGCAGCCCCGAGAGGGGTCTCAACACTGAAGCTTTCTTT. Amino acid sequence: CASSPERGLNTEAFF. The complete variable domain, with remaining parts taken from reference TRBV11-2 and TRBJ1-1, reads EAGVAQSPRYKIIEKRQSVAFWCNPISGHATLYWYQQILGQGPKLLIQFQNNGVVDDSQLPKDRFSAERLKGVDSTLKIQPAKLEDSAVYLCASSPERGLNTEAFFGQGTRLTVV.

The J gene is TRBJ1-2, the V gene TRBV7-4; D gene ambiguous. Germline V CDR1 and CDR2: SGHVT, SQSDAQ. The CDR3 runs 16 residues. The germline V and J ends were trimmed by 3 bases and 0 bases, with 14 bases remaining between them. CDR3 DNA: TGTGCCAGCAGCTTTGGCAGGATTTTAACTAACTATGGCTACACCTTC. Protein sequence: CASSFGRILTNYGYTF.

The chain employs TRBV27 and TRBJ2-1, with D maybe TRBD1 (6 bases). The CDR3 sequence is 17 residues long. Germline V lookup: CDR1 MNHEY, CDR2 SMNVEV (reference sequence). Trimming shortened V by 2 bases and J by 0 bases, and 14 bases separated the two germline ends. CDR3 amino acids: CASSLILGGSSYNEQFF. The CDR3 bases are TGTGCCAGCAGTTTAATACTAGGGGGTAGCTCCTACAATGAGCAGTTCTTC.

J is TRBJ2-6 and V is TRBV3-1 (or the pseudogene TRBV3-2); D may be TRBD1 or TRBD2 (5 bases each). The CDR3 runs to 17 residues. Trimming stripped 4 bases from V and 0 bases from J, with 13 bases between. Germline V gene sequence: CDR1 LGHDT, CDR2 YNNKEL (reference sequence). The CDR3 spells CASSPSGTFSGANVLTF. As DNA, the CDR3 is TGTGCCAGCAGCCCGTCCGGGACCTTCTCTGGGGCCAACGTCCTGACTTTC.

The rearrangement links TRBV3-1 (or the pseudogene TRBV3-2) to TRBJ1-1, with D unresolved. The CDR3 has 17 residues. Germline CDR1 reads LGHDT; CDR2 reads YNNKEL (reference sequence). V was shortened by 0 bases and J by 0 bases, with 14 bases between the two germline ends. CDR3 in amino acids: CASSQEKMRQMNTEAFF. The DNA of the CDR3 is TGTGCCAGCAGCCAAGAAAAGATGCGTCAGATGAACACTGAAGCTTTCTTT.

This chain uses TRBV6-1 with TRBJ1-5; the D gene is possibly TRBD1 (5 bases). CDR1 and CDR2 (germline): MNHNS, SASEGT. The V gene lost 1 base and the J gene lost 9 bases, with 13 bases spanning the gap. This CDR3 has 14 residues. CDR3 DNA: TGTGCCAGCAGTGAAGGAATCCTAAGGGGGCCCCAGCATTTT. Protein: CASSEGILRGPQHF.

This clone rates as large. The chain uses TRBV5-5 and TRBJ1-2; possible D gene TRBD1, 5 bases. CDR3 size: 15 residues. Trimming took 4 bases from V and 2 from J, leaving 15 bases between them. Germline CDR1 SGHKS, CDR2 YYEKEE (reference sequence). The CDR3 DNA reads as TGTGCCAGCAGCCCAAGCGCGAGGGGAAACTATGGCTACACCTTC. Encoded protein: CASSPSARGNYGYTF.

This chain joins TRBV9 and TRBJ2-7; TRBD1 matches at 7 bases. Per germline, CDR1 SGDLS and CDR2 YYNGEE. Unmatched junction bases numbered 10, after V lost 3 bases and J lost 7 bases. This CDR3 contains 14 residues. The CDR3 sequence is CASSDGTEYVEQYF. Here the CDR3 DNA reads TGTGCCAGCAGCGACGGGACAGAGTACGTAGAGCAGTACTTC.

The gene calls are TRBV30 and TRBJ1-5, with D possibly TRBD1 on 5 matching bases. CDR3 length equals 15 residues. CDR1 is GTSNPN, CDR2 SVGIG, per germline (reference sequence). The ends were cut back, 3 bases at V and 4 bases at J, with 16 bases in the middle. CDR3 nucleotide sequence: TGTGCCTGGAGCACCCCGGGACCGGGTAATCAGCCCCAGCATTTT. This translates into CAWSTPGPGNQPQHF.